This record covers a single T cell receptor (beta chain). The data derive from a study of blood T cell repertoires in COVID-19. Study-level information: Researchers got acute and convalescent COVID-19 samples from the United States, Italy and Spain. Sources were T cells, B-cell-depleted T cells, or PBMCs; the material itself was cDNA or gDNA.

Sequencing was performed with immunoSEQ multiplex PCR; in TCRdb, only in-frame clones are kept and a portion is missing. This table holds about 410,000 clones, over 75% found once. This CDR3 contains 13 residues. Trimming pared 2 bases from V and 7 bases from J, leaving 11 bases between. Germline CDR1 is GTSNPN and CDR2 is SVGIG (reference sequence). Seattle researchers signed up patients amid active infection and tracked them longitudinally. The sample consisted of peripheral blood. This clonotype was obtained from a woman aged 40 to 49 with COVID-19, enrolled during active disease. This rearrangement joins TRBV30 to TRBJ1-4; D unclear. CDR3 sequence: CAWSKLRGEKLFF. The CDR3 DNA sequence: TGTGCCTGGAGTAAGCTCCGGGGTGAAAAACTGTTTTTT.